A single sample gave rise to the 3 T cell receptor beta chains below, sequenced in a study of blood T cells in healthy people across ages. Primed by a sample-barcoded 5' primer and a J-beta primer mix, a second PCR proceeded for about 6 to 11 cycles. TCRdb reprocessed the 5' RACE reads with MiXCR, giving one entry per CDR3 protein. The data show fewer than 950,000 distinct CDR3 sequences, about 34% seen once. Sequencing was performed on blood. The receptors were gathered from a young man in good health.

The chain couples TRBV12-3 or TRBV12-4 to TRBJ1-5; D is possibly TRBD1 (6 bases). The CDR3 consists of 17 residues. V lost 3 bases to trimming and J lost 7 bases, with 22 bases between them. The CDR3 loop is CASSFKGGDRRGQPQHF. The CDR3 DNA reads TGTGCCAGCAGTTTCAAAGGCGGAGACAGGCGGGGGCAGCCCCAGCATTTT.

The rearrangement uses TRBV6-5 and TRBJ2-3; 10 bases line up with TRBD1. Germline CDR1 is MNHEY and CDR2 is SVGAGI. Losses at the gene ends were 2 bases for V and 4 bases for J; bases not matched to a gene: 12. The CDR3 spans 18 residues. DNA for the CDR3: TGTGCCAGCAGTTACGCGGCCGGGGACAGGGGCCGGCCAGATACGCAGTATTTT. It codes for CASSYAAGDRGRPDTQYF.

Regarding this clonotype: Germline and junction disagree at one end, which may indicate a read error. This sequence joins TRBV2 and TRBJ2-5; 8 positions agree with TRBD1. This CDR3 is 13 amino acids long. Germline CDR1 reads SNHLY; CDR2 reads FYNNEI. The CDR3 loop is CVSRGRLKETQYF. The CDR3 DNA reads TGTGTCAGCAGGGGGCGCCTCAAAGAGACCCAGTACTTC.